This T cell receptor (beta chain) was captured in a study of CD8 T cells in ankylosing spondylitis. Study-level results: There was reportedly significant enrichment of clones that were disease-linked in matched ankylosing spondylitis synovial fluid. Seemingly distinctive of ankylosing spondylitis blood was a TCR beta motif formed by eight highly homologous variants.

TCRdb passed the 5' RACE reads through MiXCR, listing each CDR3 protein once. The sample has some 130,000 distinct CDR3 sequences, roughly 8.3% seen once; the top ten hold roughly 7.2%. This clonotype occurred a few times. What it binds is not known. Input material: synovial fluid, either unsorted or a sorted T cell fraction (not recorded which). The sequence derives from a male donor with ankylosing spondylitis.

The CDR3 sequence: CASSPGGRGRTDTQYF. The CDR3 DNA sequence: TGTGCCAGCAGCCCGGGAGGGAGGGGCCGCACAGATACGCAGTATTTT. The chain couples TRBV5-4 to TRBJ2-3; 8 bases are a match to TRBD2. J gave up 1 base and V 4 bases, and 8 bases lay outside the gene matches. CDR1 and CDR2 (germline): SGHNT, YYREEE (reference sequence). The CDR3 spans 16 residues.